Listed below are T cell receptor beta chains from one sample, sequenced in a study of blood T cell repertoires in COVID-19. Profiled with immunoSEQ multiplex PCR; TCRdb holds only in-frame clones, not every one. The sample shows about 180,000 clones, approximately 88% of them seen only once. The sample consisted of peripheral blood. The source of these receptors is a woman aged 40-49 years with COVID-19, enrolled during active disease. Both conserved end residues are trimmed from each CDR3.

V gene	J gene	CDR3 protein
TRBV11-3	TRBJ2-5	ASSLGDREQETQY
TRBV12-5	TRBJ1-1	ASGLQFEAF
TRBV3-1/TRBV3-2	TRBJ2-6	ASSQGDRPTGANVLT
TRBV2	TRBJ1-1	ASSEGTANTEAF
TRBV27	TRBJ1-2	ASSLDGTGPTRMGGYT
TRBV6-5	TRBJ1-1	ASSYSSPGENTEAF
TRBV6-5	TRBJ1-1	ASSSGTGGDEAF
TRBV28	TRBJ1-5	ASSPTLNSNQPQH
TRBV18	TRBJ2-5	ASSHLTGTQETQY
TRBV3-1/TRBV3-2	TRBJ1-2	ASSPQANRGDGYT
TRBV5-5	TRBJ1-4	ASSSTDRGTDEKLF
TRBV9	TRBJ1-1	ASSPGAF
TRBV3-1/TRBV3-2	TRBJ1-2	ASSQDFRAGGDPNYGYT
TRBV5-1	TRBJ2-7	ASLAERTGLYEQY
TRBV3-1/TRBV3-2	TRBJ2-5	ASSQEGQGWRKTQY
TRBV3-1/TRBV3-2	TRBJ2-1	ASTQGHEQF
TRBV6-1	TRBJ2-1	ASSEAALNEQF
TRBV27	TRBJ1-1	ASRDRTEAF
TRBV6-5	TRBJ1-3	ASRRAWGDGNTIY
TRBV18	TRBJ1-3	ASGDRGDTIY
TRBV11-2	TRBJ1-1	ASSSGGVGTEAF
TRBV28	TRBJ1-1	ASSLGQSGGLLEAF
TRBV7-9	TRBJ2-7	ASSLGTGGPQYEQY
TRBV6-5	TRBJ2-7	ASSSPSGFYEQY
TRBV5-4	TRBJ1-1	ASSLDRENTEAF
TRBV2	TRBJ2-7	ASSPGQGRY
TRBV6-4	TRBJ1-2	ASSDSGRAWDGYT
TRBV19	TRBJ1-5	ASSMTGGGQPQH
TRBV10-3	TRBJ2-7	AIGTGPPIYEQY
TRBV19	TRBJ1-1	ASSIEDRAGTEAF
TRBV4-1	TRBJ2-1	ASSQDWGQEQF
TRBV18	TRBJ2-7	ASSPSGTGFYEQY
TRBV20-1	TRBJ2-7	SARDPREQY
TRBV6-4	TRBJ2-5	ASSSSAGGGQETQY
TRBV2	TRBJ2-2	AARGRNTGELF
TRBV28	TRBJ1-1	ASRRTEAF
TRBV19	TRBJ1-4	ASNGVAGEKLF
TRBV6-4	TRBJ2-3	ASRFCLAGSRKHTDTQY
TRBV6-2/TRBV6-3	TRBJ1-5	ASSYPGGGQPQH
TRBV6-6	TRBJ1-1	ASSFTTGGATEAF
TRBV7-2	TRBJ2-5	ASSSNGGGLAGETQY
TRBV28	TRBJ2-1	ASSSTGGAYNEQF
TRBV14	TRBJ2-3	ASSLRLAGMGDTQY
TRBV5-6	TRBJ1-5	ASSLVGGQPQH
TRBV7-9	TRBJ2-7	ASSSSHGTEGEQY
TRBV6-4	TRBJ1-2	ASSVDIPTGGYGYT
TRBV9	TRBJ2-2	ASSVYDRVNTGELF
TRBV9	TRBJ2-7	ASSVEGVGGRLSSYEQY
TRBV6-1	TRBJ2-7	ASAVAGETLYEQY
TRBV12-5	TRBJ2-7	ASASWGRGSYEQY
TRBV18	TRBJ1-1	ASFGQAIDTEAF
TRBV10-2	TRBJ2-7	ASTDGTSDDEQY